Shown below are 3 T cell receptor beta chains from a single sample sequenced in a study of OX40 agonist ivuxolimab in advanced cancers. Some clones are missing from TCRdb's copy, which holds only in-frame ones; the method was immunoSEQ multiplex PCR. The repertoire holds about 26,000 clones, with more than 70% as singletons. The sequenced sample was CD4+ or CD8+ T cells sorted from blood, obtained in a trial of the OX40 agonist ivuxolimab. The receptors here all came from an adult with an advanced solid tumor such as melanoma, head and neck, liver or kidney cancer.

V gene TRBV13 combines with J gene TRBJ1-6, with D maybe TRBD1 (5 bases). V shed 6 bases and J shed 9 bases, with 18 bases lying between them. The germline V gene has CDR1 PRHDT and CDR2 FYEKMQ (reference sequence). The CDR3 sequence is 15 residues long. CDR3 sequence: CASSPFRASGSPLHF. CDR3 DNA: TGTGCCAGCAGTCCATTCAGGGCGAGTGGTTCACCCCTCCACTTT.

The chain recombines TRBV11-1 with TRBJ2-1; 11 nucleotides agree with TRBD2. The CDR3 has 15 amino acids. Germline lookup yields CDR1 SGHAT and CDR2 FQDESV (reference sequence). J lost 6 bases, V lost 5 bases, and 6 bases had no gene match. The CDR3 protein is CASSPRLAGPNEQFF. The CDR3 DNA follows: TGTGCCAGCAGCCCACGACTAGCGGGGCCCAATGAGCAGTTCTTC.

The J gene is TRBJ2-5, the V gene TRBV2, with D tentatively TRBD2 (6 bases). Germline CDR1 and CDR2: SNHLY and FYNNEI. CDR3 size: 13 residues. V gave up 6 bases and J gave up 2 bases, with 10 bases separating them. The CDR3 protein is CASRRDWQETQYF. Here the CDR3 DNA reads TGTGCCAGCAGGAGGGACTGGCAAGAGACCCAGTACTTC.